This TCR beta chain was sequenced for a study of blood T cell repertoires in COVID-19. The wider study: Donors in the United States, Italy and Spain gave samples during acute or convalescent COVID-19.

Only in-frame clones appear in the TCRdb table, and some are missing; sequencing was by immunoSEQ multiplex PCR. This table holds around 75,000 clones, approximately 90% found once. This clonotype originated in a human donor in a cohort sampled during active COVID-19. Source material: peripheral blood.

CDR3 DNA: TGTGCCAGCAGCTTAGTGGGACTAGTATACGAGCAGTACTTC. Protein product: CASSLVGLVYEQYF. The V call is TRBV7-9, the J call TRBJ2-7, with TRBD2 identical over 8 bases. The V gene's germline CDR1 is SEHNR and CDR2 FQNEAQ (reference sequence). The CDR3 loop spans 14 amino acids. V shed 1 base and J 4 bases; nucleotides not matched to a gene: 3.